One sample yielded the 2 T cell receptor beta chains listed below, sequenced in a study of Graves' ophthalmopathy and Graves' hyperthyroidism. The study amplified TCR beta CDR3 regions using RNA transcripts. RT-PCR with HTBI primers came first, then second-round multiplex PCR. MiXCR, run by TCRdb on the multiplex PCR reads, gives a single entry per CDR3 protein. The sample contains 45,000 to 60,000 distinct CDR3 sequences, around 50% of which appear only once. The sequencing input was peripheral blood. These receptors came from an adult woman with Graves' ophthalmopathy.

About this clonotype itself: The junction departs from germline at one end; a sequencing error may be responsible. The J gene is TRBJ2-3, the V gene TRBV19, with D possibly matching TRBD2 (6 bases). Looked up from germline, CDR1 is LNHDA and CDR2 is SQIVND (reference sequence). The CDR3 has 12 amino acids. CDR3 DNA sequence: TGCGCCAGTACCCCTAGCGCAGATACGCAGTATTTT. Translated: CASTPSADTQYF.

About this clonotype itself: A read error is likely, as this CDR3 ends without the conserved phenylalanine or tryptophan. The DNA is omitted, as the CDR3 cannot be located on it reliably, and the CDR3 follows TCRdb's listing. This chain connects TRBV9 to TRBJ2-3. Germline CDR1 reads SGDLS; CDR2 reads YYNGEE. A total of 14 residues make up the CDR3, ends included. CDR3 residues: CASSVSGSPDTQYS.